This T cell receptor beta chain stems from a study of blood T cells in healthy people across ages (dated by TCRdb to the mid-2010s). With regard to the full study: In model experiments, template switching captured about one uniquely barcoded TCR beta cDNA molecule for every two T cells. Age-related changes in TCR beta repertoire diversity were measured in the study by deep sequencing normalized with unique cDNA molecular identifiers. The donors were divided into four age groups: young (average around 16 years), middle-aged (approximately 42), aged (about 62) and long-lived (roughly 86). To avoid experimental bias, donors of different ages were spread randomly across the sequencing lanes. Using the same blood draw, the study looked at two additional independent replicas of 1 million unique cDNA reads for two donors, one aged 18 to 30 and the other aged 80 or older.

What the research found in general, with its limitations: As age increased, observed TCR beta diversity per million T cells dropped in a roughly linear way, and a significant reduction was already evident by age about 40. Since profiling was done on bulk unsorted PBMCs, naive and antigen-experienced compartments could not be conclusively compared. There was a strong correlation between observed TCR beta diversity and the percentage of naive T cells measured by flow cytometry. Compared with the aged group, the long-lived group had more naive CD4+ T cells, fewer expanded clones and increased TCR diversity, a pattern suggesting age selection. Estimates of total diversity based on one million sequenced T cells were considered lower bounds and underestimates. Because donor CMV infection status was unknown, age-related changes in expanded clonotypes were potentially confounded.

The CDR3 has 16 amino acids, counting the end cysteine and phenylalanine. Only the CDR3 region is kept as DNA, spanning 48 bases read in frame from base 1. V sheds 6 bases and J sheds 0 bases, leaving 14 bases between their ends. Reading the germline V gene gives CDR1 MNHNS and CDR2 SASEGT. This clonotype turned up a few times. There is no known antigen for this receptor. Per-base quality was not reported, and no clone a single base away is much larger than it. The donors were 40 or so Caucasian individuals from Russia, aged 6 to 90 years, who were systemically healthy. About 9.6 milliliters of peripheral blood were collected from each donor into EDTA-treated Vacutainer tubes. Ficoll-Paque density-gradient centrifugation was used to isolate PBMCs, with at least 6.5 million obtained per sample. Total RNA, at least 6 micrograms per sample, was extracted from PBMCs with Trizol reagent. The percentages of naive CD45RAhigh/CD27high T cells were determined by flow cytometry on a PBMC aliquot from every donor.

The protocol used for the library was 5' RACE. TCRdb names Illumina HiSeq 2500 as the instrument used. The second PCR ran for about 7 to 11 cycles and used a J-beta primer mix along with a sample-barcoded 5' primer. Each TCR beta cDNA molecule received a unique molecular identifier from a template-switch 5' adaptor carrying 12 random nucleotides. At least 2.5 million CDR3-containing paired-end reads were obtained from each sample. First-strand cDNA synthesis was performed from all RNA using the Mint cDNA synthesis kit, with priming by a TRBC-specific oligonucleotide. After uracil-DNA glycosylase treatment, a first 18-cycle PCR used universal primers M1SS and BC2_uni_R on all cDNA. As for the original processing: For normalization, 1 million high-quality reads, each with a distinct molecular identifier, were randomly selected from each sample. Reads with shared molecular identifiers were discarded instead of being binned into consensus sequences. MiTCR, with a Q25 quality threshold and the strictest error-elimination algorithm, was used for CDR3 identification, clonotype clustering and error correction. A nonparametric unseen species model with Euler transformation was used to estimate a lower bound on total TCR beta diversity. TCRdb trimmed the raw reads at Q25, called clones with MiXCR and kept productive beta chains. A single entry per CDR3 protein holds the most common genes and DNA from its merged rows. The V and J calls follow TCRdb's processing rather than the paper's. This sample gives fewer than 1 million distinct CDR3 sequences in total; approximately 48% of them show up just once. Under 20% of the sample is taken by the ten largest.

Sequencing was done on a sample of blood. The chain is made from TRBV6-1 and TRBJ2-2; TRBD1 could be the D gene, as 6 bases match. The clonotype comes from a man aged 55 to 70 in good health. The DNA reads TGTGCCAGCAGGGGGGCTCTGGGATCGAACACCGGGGAGCTGTTTTTT. Translation gives CASRGALGSNTGELFF.